This TCR beta chain comes out of a study of blood T cell repertoires in COVID-19. Across the study: The United States, Italy and Spain were the sources of the acute and convalescent COVID-19 samples. PBMCs, B-cell-depleted T cells, or T cells were the source of the cDNA or gDNA that made up the material.

Losses at the gene ends were 1 base for V and 1 base for J; bases not matched to a gene: 5. Germline V gives CDR1 KGHSH, CDR2 LQKENI. The CDR3 length is 16 residues. This clone was detected many times. Original processing methods: Counts of nucleated cells, estimated from reference gene primer amplification, were obtained. Clones were sequenced by immunoSEQ multiplex PCR, and TCRdb holds only the in-frame ones, with some missing. That table gives V, J and clone size, and the DNA gave D and trimming. The sample contains under 150,000 clones, around four fifths of which appear only once. The chain uses TRBV18 and TRBJ2-5; 8 bases fit TRBD2. Source material: peripheral blood. The receptor comes from a woman between 35 and 50 years old with active or convalescent COVID-19. The CDR3: CASSPLSRGVQETQYF. In nucleotides, the CDR3 is TGTGCCAGCTCACCACTCTCGCGGGGGGTCCAAGAGACCCAGTACTTC.